The source of this TCR beta chain is a study of Tregs in tolerant kidney transplant recipients. General study findings and limits: Changing PCR primers prevented nucleotide comparison between some patients' samples.

Comment on this clone: Its specificity is not known.

Method: immunoSEQ multiplex PCR; TCRdb's copy keeps in-frame clones and lacks some. The repertoire holds tens of thousands of clones, roughly nine tenths seen once, with 0.35% to 0.5% in the top ten. The germline CDR1 and CDR2 sequences are SGHRS and YFSETQ. CDR3 length: 15 amino acids. V shed 6 bases and J 0 bases; nucleotides not matched to a gene: 6. Unstimulated regulatory T cells (CD4+CD25+CD127-), CD4+CD25- non-regulatory cells, CD4 and CD8 cells were FACS-sorted from thawed PBMCs. Material: CD4+ T cells from blood, obtained before the transplant. This chain uses TRBV5-1 with TRBJ1-3; 7 bases fit TRBD1. This TCR came from a human donor who received a combined kidney and bone marrow transplant. CDR3 nucleotide sequence: TGCGCCAGCACCCTACAGGGGACCTCTGGAAACACCATATATTTT. Translating it yields CASTLQGTSGNTIYF.